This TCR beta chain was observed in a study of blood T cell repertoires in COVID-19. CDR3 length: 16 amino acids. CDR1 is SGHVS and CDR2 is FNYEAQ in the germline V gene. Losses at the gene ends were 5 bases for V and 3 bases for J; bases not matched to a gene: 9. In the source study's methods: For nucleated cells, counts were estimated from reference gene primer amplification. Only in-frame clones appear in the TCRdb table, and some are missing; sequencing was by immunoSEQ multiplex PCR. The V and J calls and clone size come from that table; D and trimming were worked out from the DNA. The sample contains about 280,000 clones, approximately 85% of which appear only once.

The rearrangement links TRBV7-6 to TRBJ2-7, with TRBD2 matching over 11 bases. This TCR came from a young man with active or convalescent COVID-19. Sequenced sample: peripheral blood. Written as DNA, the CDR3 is TGTGCCAGCAGCCCCGGTTCCGGGACTAGCGGCTACGAGCAGTACTTC. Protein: CASSPGSGTSGYEQYF.